The T cell receptor beta chain described here comes from a study of blood T cells in healthy people across ages. Study-level findings and limits: With age, beta diversity per million T cells declined roughly linearly, significantly by 35 to 40.

A second about 7 to 11 cycle PCR used barcoded and J-beta primers. TCRdb reprocessed the 5' RACE reads with MiXCR, giving one entry per CDR3 protein. The sample yields hundreds of thousands of distinct CDR3 sequences, 40% to 45% seen once. Concerning this clonotype itself: Its matching antigen is unknown.

V gave up 7 bases and J gave up 7 bases; unmatched junction bases: 5. The CDR3 has 14 amino acids. Germline V gives CDR1 MNHEY, CDR2 SVGEGT. This TCR derives from a man aged 80 or over in good health. Material for sequencing was blood. The J gene is TRBJ2-1, the V gene TRBV6-2 or TRBV6-3; TRBD2 aligns across 12 bases. Here the CDR3 reads CASILAGGRNEQFF. The DNA of the CDR3 is TGTGCCAGCATCCTAGCGGGGGGGCGAAATGAGCAGTTCTTC.